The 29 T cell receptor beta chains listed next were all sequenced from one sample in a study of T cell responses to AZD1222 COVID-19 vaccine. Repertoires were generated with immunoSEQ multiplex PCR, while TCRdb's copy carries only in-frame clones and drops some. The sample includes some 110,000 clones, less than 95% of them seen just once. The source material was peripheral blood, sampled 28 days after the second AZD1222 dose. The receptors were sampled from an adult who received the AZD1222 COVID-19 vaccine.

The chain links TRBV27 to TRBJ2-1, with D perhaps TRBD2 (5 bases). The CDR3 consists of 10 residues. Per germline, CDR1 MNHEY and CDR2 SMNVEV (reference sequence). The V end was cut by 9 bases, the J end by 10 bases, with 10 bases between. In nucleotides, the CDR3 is TGTGCCAGTCGGGGATTCGAGCAGTTCTTC. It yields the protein CASRGFEQFF.

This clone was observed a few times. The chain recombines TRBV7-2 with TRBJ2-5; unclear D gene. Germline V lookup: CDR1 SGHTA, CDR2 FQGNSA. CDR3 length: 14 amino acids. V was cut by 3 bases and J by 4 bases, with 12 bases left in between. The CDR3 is CASSFLGNSETQYF. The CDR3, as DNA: TGTGCCAGCAGCTTTTTAGGGAATTCAGAGACCCAGTACTTC.

The CDR3 DNA reads TGTGCCAGCAGCCGCACAGGGGCCTCACTCTACGAGCAGTACTTC. Its translation is CASSRTGASLYEQYF. The chain is built from TRBV5-6 and TRBJ2-7; 7 nucleotides line up with TRBD1. There are 15 residues in the CDR3. V shed 4 bases, J shed 3 bases, and the junction held 10 bases outside the gene matches. Germline-derived CDR1 and CDR2 are SGHDT and YYEEEE. Using reference TRBV5-6 and TRBJ2-7 for the parts outside the CDR3, the full variable domain is DAGVTQSPTHLIKTRGQQVTLRCSPKSGHDTVSWYQQALGQGPQFIFQYYEEEERQRGNFPDRFSGHQFPNYSSELNVNALLLGDSALYLCASSRTGASLYEQYFGPGTRLTVT.

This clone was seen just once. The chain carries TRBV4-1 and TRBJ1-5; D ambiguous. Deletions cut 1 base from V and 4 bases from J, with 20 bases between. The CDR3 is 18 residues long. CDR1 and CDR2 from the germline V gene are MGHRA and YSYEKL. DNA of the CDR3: TGCGCCAGCAGCCAAGCCGGGCGTGGGTCCCCGACGAATCAGCCCCAGCATTTT. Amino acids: CASSQAGRGSPTNQPQHF.

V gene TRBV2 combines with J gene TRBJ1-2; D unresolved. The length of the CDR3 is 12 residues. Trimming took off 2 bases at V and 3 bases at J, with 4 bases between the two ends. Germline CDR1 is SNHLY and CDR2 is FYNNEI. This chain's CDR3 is CASSELDYGYTF. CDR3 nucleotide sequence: TGTGCCAGCAGTGAACTGGACTATGGCTACACCTTC. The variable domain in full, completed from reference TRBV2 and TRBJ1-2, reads EPEVTQTPSHQVTQMGQEVILRCVPISNHLYFYWYRQILGQKVEFLVSFYNNEISEKSEIFDDQFSVERPDGSNFTLKIRSTKLEDSAMYFCASSELDYGYTFGSGTRLTVV.

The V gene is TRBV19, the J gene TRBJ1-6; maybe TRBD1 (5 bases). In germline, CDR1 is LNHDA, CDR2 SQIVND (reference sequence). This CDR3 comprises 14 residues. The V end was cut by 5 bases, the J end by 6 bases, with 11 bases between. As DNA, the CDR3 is TGTGCCAGTAGTTCGCAGGGCGCTAATTCACCCCTCCACTTT. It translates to CASSSQGANSPLHF.

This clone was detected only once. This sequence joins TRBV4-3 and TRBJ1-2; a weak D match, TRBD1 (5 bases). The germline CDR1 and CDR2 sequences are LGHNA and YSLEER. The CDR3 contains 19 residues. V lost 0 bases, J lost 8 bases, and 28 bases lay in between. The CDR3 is CASSQEWGPQPRWVGGYTF. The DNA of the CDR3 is TGCGCCAGCAGCCAAGAGTGGGGCCCCCAGCCAAGATGGGTCGGGGGCTACACCTTC.

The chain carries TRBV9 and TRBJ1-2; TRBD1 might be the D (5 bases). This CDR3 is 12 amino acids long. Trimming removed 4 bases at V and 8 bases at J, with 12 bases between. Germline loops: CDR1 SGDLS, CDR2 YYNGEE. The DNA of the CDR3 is TGTGCCAGCAGCACAACAGGCGGCGGCTACACCTTC. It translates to CASSTTGGGYTF.

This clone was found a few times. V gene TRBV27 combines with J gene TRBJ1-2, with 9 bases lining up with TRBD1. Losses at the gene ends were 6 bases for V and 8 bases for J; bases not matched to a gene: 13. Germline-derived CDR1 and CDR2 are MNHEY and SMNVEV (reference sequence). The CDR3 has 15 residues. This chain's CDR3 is CASRQFFGTGKGYTF. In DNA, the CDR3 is TGTGCCAGCAGACAATTTTTCGGGACAGGGAAGGGCTACACCTTC.

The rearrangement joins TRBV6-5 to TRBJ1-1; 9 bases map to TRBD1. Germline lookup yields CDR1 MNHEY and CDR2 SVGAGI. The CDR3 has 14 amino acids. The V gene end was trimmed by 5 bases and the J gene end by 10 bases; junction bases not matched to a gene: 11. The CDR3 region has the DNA TGTGCCAGCAGTAACGACAGGGGGGCGTTTGGAGCTTTCTTT. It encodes CASSNDRGAFGAFF.

CDR3 loop: CASGGQTHSPLHF. DNA for the CDR3: TGTGCTAGTGGGGGACAGACCCATTCACCCCTCCACTTT. The rearrangement joins TRBV12-5 to TRBJ1-6; the match to TRBD1 covers 7 bases. Per germline, CDR1 LGHNT and CDR2 FRNRAP. J lost 8 bases, V lost 6 bases, and 4 bases had no gene match. This CDR3 region has 13 residues.

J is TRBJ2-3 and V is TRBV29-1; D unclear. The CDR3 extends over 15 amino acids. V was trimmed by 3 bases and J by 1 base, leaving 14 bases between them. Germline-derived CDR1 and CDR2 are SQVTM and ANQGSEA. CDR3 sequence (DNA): TGCAGCGTTGACCCACCGGATCGAGGCACAGATACGCAGTATTTT. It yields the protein CSVDPPDRGTDTQYF.

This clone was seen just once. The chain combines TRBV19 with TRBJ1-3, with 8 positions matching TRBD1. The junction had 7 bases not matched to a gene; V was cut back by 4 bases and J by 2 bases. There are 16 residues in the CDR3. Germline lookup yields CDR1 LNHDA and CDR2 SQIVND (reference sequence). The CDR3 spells CASSTPDRGTGNTIYF. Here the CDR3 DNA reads TGTGCCAGTAGTACGCCCGACAGGGGTACTGGAAACACCATATATTTT. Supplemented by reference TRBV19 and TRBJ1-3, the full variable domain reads DGGITQSPKYLFRKEGQNVTLSCEQNLNHDAMYWYRQDPGQGLRLIYYSQIVNDFQKGDIAEGYSVSREKKESFPLTVTSAQKNPTAFYLCASSTPDRGTGNTIYFGEGSWLTVV.

The DNA for the CDR3 is TGCGCCAGCAGCATGGGCGGGGGGGGCCAAGAGACCCAGTACTTC. Protein sequence: CASSMGGGGQETQYF. This chain uses TRBV5-1 with TRBJ2-5; 9 bases line up with TRBD2. The germline gives CDR1 SGHRS, CDR2 YFSETQ. J gave up 1 base and V 4 bases, and 5 bases lay outside the gene matches. The CDR3 covers 15 residues.

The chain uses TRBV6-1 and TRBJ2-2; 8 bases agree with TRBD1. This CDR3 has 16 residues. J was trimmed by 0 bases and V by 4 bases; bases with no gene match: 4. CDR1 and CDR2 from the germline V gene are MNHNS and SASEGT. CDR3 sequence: CASSAAGGANTGELFF. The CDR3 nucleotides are TGTGCCAGCAGTGCAGCAGGGGGCGCGAACACCGGGGAGCTGTTTTTT.

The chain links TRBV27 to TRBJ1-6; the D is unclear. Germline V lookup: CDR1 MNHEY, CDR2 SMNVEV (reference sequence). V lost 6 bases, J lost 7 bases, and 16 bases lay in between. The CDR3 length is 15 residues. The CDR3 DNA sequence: TGTGCCAGCAGCCCAGCGGGTCAGTCGAATTCACCCCTCCACTTT. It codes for CASSPAGQSNSPLHF.

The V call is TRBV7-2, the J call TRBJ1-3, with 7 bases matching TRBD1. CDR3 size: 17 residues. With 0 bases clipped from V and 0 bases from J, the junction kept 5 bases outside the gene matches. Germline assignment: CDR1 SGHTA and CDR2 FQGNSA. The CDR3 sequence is CASSLANRGLSGNTIYF. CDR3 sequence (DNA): TGTGCCAGCAGCTTAGCGAACAGGGGCCTCTCTGGAAACACCATATATTTT. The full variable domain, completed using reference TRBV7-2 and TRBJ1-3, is GAGVSQSPSNKVTEKGKDVELRCDPISGHTALYWYRQSLGQGLEFLIYFQGNSAPDKSGLPSDRFSAERTGGSVSTLTIQRTQQEDSAVYLCASSLANRGLSGNTIYFGEGSWLTVV.

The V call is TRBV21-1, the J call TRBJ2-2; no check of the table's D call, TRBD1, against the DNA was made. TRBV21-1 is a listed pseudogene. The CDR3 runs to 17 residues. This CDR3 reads CASSKGGTGKNTGELFF. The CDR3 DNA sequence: TGTGCCAGCAGCAAAGGGGGGACAGGAAAGAACACCGGGGAGCTGTTTTTT.

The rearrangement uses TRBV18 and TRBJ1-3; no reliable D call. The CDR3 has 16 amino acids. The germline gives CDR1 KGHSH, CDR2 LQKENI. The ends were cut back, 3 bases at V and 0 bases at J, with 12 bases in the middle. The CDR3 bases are TGTGCCAGCTCACCGGAACAGTCGAACTCTGGAAACACCATATATTTT. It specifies CASSPEQSNSGNTIYF.

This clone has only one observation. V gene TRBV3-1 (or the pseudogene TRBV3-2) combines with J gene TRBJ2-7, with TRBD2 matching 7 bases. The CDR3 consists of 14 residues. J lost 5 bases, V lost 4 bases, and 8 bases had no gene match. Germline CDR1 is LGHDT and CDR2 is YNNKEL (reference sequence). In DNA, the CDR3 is TGTGCCAGCAGCCTAAGCGGGGTCGCTGACGAGCAGTACTTC. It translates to CASSLSGVADEQYF.

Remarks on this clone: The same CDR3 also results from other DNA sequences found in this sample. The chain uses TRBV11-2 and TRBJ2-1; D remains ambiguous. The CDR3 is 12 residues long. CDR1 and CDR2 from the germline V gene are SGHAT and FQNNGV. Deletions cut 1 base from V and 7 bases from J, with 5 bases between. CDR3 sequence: CASSLAGNEQFF. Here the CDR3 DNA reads TGTGCCAGCAGCTTAGCTGGGAATGAGCAGTTCTTC. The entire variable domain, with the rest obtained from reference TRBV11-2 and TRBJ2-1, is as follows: EAGVAQSPRYKIIEKRQSVAFWCNPISGHATLYWYQQILGQGPKLLIQFQNNGVVDDSQLPKDRFSAERLKGVDSTLKIQPAKLEDSAVYLCASSLAGNEQFFGPGTRLTVL.

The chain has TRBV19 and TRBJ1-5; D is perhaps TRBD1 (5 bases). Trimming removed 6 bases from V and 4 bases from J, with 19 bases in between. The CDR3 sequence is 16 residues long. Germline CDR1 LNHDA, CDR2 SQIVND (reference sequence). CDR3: CASRMAGTGDNQPQHF. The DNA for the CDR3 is TGTGCCAGTAGGATGGCGGGGACGGGCGATAATCAGCCCCAGCATTTT.

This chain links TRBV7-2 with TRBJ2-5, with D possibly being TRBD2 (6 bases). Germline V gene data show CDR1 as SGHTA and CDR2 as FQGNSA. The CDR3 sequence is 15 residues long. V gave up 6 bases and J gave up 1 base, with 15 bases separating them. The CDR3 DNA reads TGTGCCAGCAGGCCCGTAGCGGCCGTCCAAGAGACCCAGTACTTC. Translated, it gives CASRPVAAVQETQYF.

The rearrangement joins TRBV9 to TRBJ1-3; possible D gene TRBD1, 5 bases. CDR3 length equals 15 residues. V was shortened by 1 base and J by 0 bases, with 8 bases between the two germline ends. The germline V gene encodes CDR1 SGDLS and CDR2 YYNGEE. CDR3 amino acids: CASSVSDSSGNTIYF. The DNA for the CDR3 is TGTGCCAGCAGCGTAAGCGACAGCTCTGGAAACACCATATATTTT.

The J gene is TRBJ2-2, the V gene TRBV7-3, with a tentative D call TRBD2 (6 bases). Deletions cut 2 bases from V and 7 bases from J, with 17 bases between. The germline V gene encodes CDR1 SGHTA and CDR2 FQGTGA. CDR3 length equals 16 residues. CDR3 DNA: TGTGCCAGCAGCTTAGGCGGGGCGCCCTCCGGCGGGGAGCTGTTTTTT. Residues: CASSLGGAPSGGELFF.

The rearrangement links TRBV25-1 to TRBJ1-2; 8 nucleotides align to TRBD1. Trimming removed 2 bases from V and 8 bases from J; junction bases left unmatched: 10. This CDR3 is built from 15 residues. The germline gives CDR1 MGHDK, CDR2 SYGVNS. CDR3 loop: CASSELDRDYGGYTF. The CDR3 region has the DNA TGTGCCAGCAGTGAACTGGACAGGGACTATGGGGGCTACACCTTC.

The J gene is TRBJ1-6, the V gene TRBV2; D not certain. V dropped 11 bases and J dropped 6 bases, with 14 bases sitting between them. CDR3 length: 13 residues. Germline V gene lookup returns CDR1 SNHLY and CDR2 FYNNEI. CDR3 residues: CAGAPQSNSPLHF. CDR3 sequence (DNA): TGTGCCGGCGCCCCGCAGAGTAATTCACCCCTCCACTTT.

The CDR3 coding sequence is TGTGCCAGCAGGAGACTAGCGGGGGTCACAGATACGCAGTATTTT. Residues: CASRRLAGVTDTQYF. The chain links TRBV2 to TRBJ2-3; 12 nucleotides line up with TRBD2. Germline V lookup: CDR1 SNHLY, CDR2 FYNNEI. This CDR3 comprises 15 residues. V lost 6 bases, J lost 2 bases, and 3 bases stayed unmatched.

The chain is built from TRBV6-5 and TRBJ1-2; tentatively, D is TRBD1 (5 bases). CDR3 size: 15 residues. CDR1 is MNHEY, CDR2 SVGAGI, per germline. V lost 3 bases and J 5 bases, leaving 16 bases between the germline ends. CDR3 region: CASSYTRTGGYGYTF. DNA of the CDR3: TGTGCCAGCAGTTATACCCGGACGGGGGGATATGGCTACACCTTC.